What follows are 4 T cell receptor beta chains derived from one specimen sequenced in a study of blood T cell repertoires in COVID-19. Only in-frame clones appear in the TCRdb table, and some are missing; sequencing was by immunoSEQ multiplex PCR. Of 150,000 to 180,000 clones in the sample, roughly 85% are singletons; the top ten hold roughly 8.3%. The sequenced material came from peripheral blood. The receptors stem from a woman aged 55-75 years with COVID-19, enrolled during active disease.

The chain links TRBV2 to TRBJ1-2, with 9 nucleotides matching TRBD1. CDR1 is SNHLY, CDR2 FYNNEI, per germline. V shed 8 bases, J shed 3 bases, and the junction held 7 bases outside the gene matches. The CDR3 spans 14 residues. The CDR3 region has the DNA TGTGCCAGCGGGCGGACAGGGGTTGACTATGGCTACACCTTC. As protein: CASGRTGVDYGYTF.

This sequence joins TRBV6-5 and TRBJ2-5; 11 bases agree with TRBD2. The CDR3 consists of 14 residues. V dropped 8 bases and J dropped 5; count of bases not matched to a gene: 7. The germline CDR1 and CDR2 sequences are MNHEY and SVGAGI. The CDR3 is CASGVAGGRETQYF. The CDR3 nucleotides are TGTGCCAGCGGGGTAGCGGGGGGGAGGGAGACCCAGTACTTC.

The CDR3 sequence: CASSSDTEAFF. CDR3 sequence (DNA): TGTGCCAGCAGCTCAGACACTGAAGCTTTCTTT. V and J are TRBV7-9 and TRBJ1-1; D unclear. V was shortened by 4 bases and J by 3 bases, with 3 bases between the two germline ends. The germline gives CDR1 SEHNR, CDR2 FQNEAQ (reference sequence). The CDR3 covers 11 residues.

The V call is TRBV5-4, the J call TRBJ1-2; 9 bases are shared with TRBD1. V was pared by 1 base and J by 7 bases, with 2 bases of the junction left unmatched. CDR1 and CDR2 (germline): SGHNT, YYREEE (reference sequence). This CDR3 spans 13 amino acids. Here the CDR3 reads CASSLRTGVGYTF. The CDR3 bases are TGTGCCAGCAGCTTGAGGACAGGGGTTGGCTACACCTTC.